These T cell receptor beta chains were read from a single sample in a study of T cells in Graves' hyperthyroidism and ophthalmopathy. In TCRdb, the multiplex PCR reads were re-called with MiXCR into one record per CDR3 protein. The sample comprises about 380,000 distinct CDR3 sequences, approximately 13% of which are singletons, and about 20% rests with the top ten. Sequenced sample: blood. Receptors were obtained from a man younger than 45 with Graves' hyperthyroidism that later progressed to Graves' ophthalmopathy. Each CDR3 is given without its conserved first and last residue.

v_call	j_call	cdr3_aa
TRBV4-1	TRBJ1-5	ASSPTQLVRAQPQH
TRBV30	TRBJ2-1	AWSVHLNEQF
TRBV24-1	TRBJ2-3	ATSRRGGADTQY
TRBV7-8	TRBJ2-1	ASSLADLLVEF
TRBV4-2	TRBJ2-1	ASSQEFREANEQF
TRBV5-1	TRBJ2-1	ASSLGYLQTFDNEQF
TRBV2	TRBJ2-3	ASSRTPDTQY
TRBV7-9	TRBJ2-3	ASSQRTSDTQY
TRBV7-6	TRBJ2-7	ASSLGDGRGNSYEQY
TRBV24-1	TRBJ2-3	ATQAGPHAGSTDTQY
TRBV12-3/TRBV12-4	TRBJ2-3	ASRPWAGGITDTQY
TRBV20-1	TRBJ1-2	SASQLELYGYT
TRBV7-2	TRBJ2-1	ASSPQGGAAGEQF
TRBV19	TRBJ1-1	ASRQANTEAF
TRBV20-1	TRBJ1-1	SARGARVWTAMNTEAF
TRBV2	TRBJ2-3	ASSSRTDTQY
TRBV6-1	TRBJ1-5	ASSEALGVSNQPQH
TRBV18	TRBJ2-5	ASYRSREETQY
TRBV5-5	TRBJ1-1	ASSLGTPGRSWKDTEAF
TRBV5-1	TRBJ1-3	ASSSGQATGNTIY
TRBV11-2	TRBJ2-4	ASSLVLAKNIQY
TRBV12-3/TRBV12-4	TRBJ2-7	ASSAGTRAYEQY
TRBV7-2	TRBJ2-2	ASSYRGTNTGELF
TRBV30	TRBJ2-2	AWSGMTALNTGELF
TRBV19	TRBJ2-2	ASSSHGDGTGELF
TRBV20-1	TRBJ2-1	SVLAGGPRNEQF
TRBV11-2	TRBJ2-7	ASSARLANTYEQY
TRBV28	TRBJ1-5	ASSLRGVANQPQH
TRBV12-3/TRBV12-4	TRBJ1-6	ASSLSDRGGSPLH
TRBV28	TRBJ2-5	ASAPGQGRKETQY
TRBV6-2/TRBV6-3	TRBJ2-2	ASSYGAGGNTGELF
TRBV11-2	TRBJ2-3	ASSFSTGMGTDTQY
TRBV28	TRBJ1-2	ASSSVYGYT
TRBV6-2/TRBV6-3	TRBJ2-1	ASSYLSSKGYNEQF
TRBV6-2/TRBV6-3	TRBJ2-7	ASTNAGTPPYEQY
TRBV5-6	TRBJ2-7	ASSTGTYEQY
TRBV13	TRBJ1-5	ASSPSGGTQH
TRBV20-1	TRBJ2-2	SARDRGGPNTGELF
TRBV25-1	TRBJ2-3	ASSEGGGHTDTQY
TRBV6-2/TRBV6-3	TRBJ1-1	ASSYSGFGQGRLNTEAL
TRBV25-1	TRBJ1-1	ASSEYRGKGEAF
TRBV7-8	TRBJ2-3	ASSLDSAGGWSDTQY